A single sample is the source of the 10 T cell receptor beta chains below, sequenced in a study of PD-1 blockade in classical Hodgkin lymphoma. The time point is: cycle 4 day 1 (C4D1), after five to seven weeks of nivolumab. Every patient was affected by relapse after autologous stem cell transplantation, while exposure to brentuximab vedotin was not uniform. TCRdb keeps only in-frame clones here, not all; method: immunoSEQ multiplex PCR. Here the sample spans about 44,000 clones, around two thirds being singletons. The specimen comprised peripheral blood mononuclear cells (PBMCs), sampled before the fourth cycle of nivolumab. The receptors originated from a human donor with classical Hodgkin lymphoma.

This clone appeared a single time. The V gene is TRBV6-5, the J gene TRBJ2-3, with TRBD1 matching 9 bases. Trimming took 8 bases from V and 4 from J; bases not matched to a gene: 10. Looked up from germline, CDR1 is MNHEY and CDR2 is SVGAGI. The CDR3 is 15 residues long. The CDR3 nucleotides are TGTGCCAGCTCCAAACAGGGGGCCCTTTCAGATACGCAGTATTTT. Translated: CASSKQGALSDTQYF.

The chain recombines TRBV7-9 with TRBJ2-3, with no clear D. V was shortened by 3 bases and J by 0 bases, with 10 bases between the two germline ends. Germline CDR1 is SEHNR and CDR2 is FQNEAQ (reference sequence). The CDR3 is made up of 15 amino acids. CDR3 DNA: TGTGCCAGCAGCTTGGGCAGCTCTAGCACAGATACGCAGTATTTT. It encodes CASSLGSSSTDTQYF.

This clone occurred a few times. J is TRBJ1-1 and V is TRBV13; no clear D. This CDR3 has 14 amino acids. CDR1 and CDR2 from the germline V gene are PRHDT and FYEKMQ (reference sequence). V was trimmed by 5 bases and J by 0 bases, leaving 10 bases between them. The CDR3 bases are TGTGCCAGCAGCCCTTCCGCCTTGAACACTGAAGCTTTCTTT. It specifies CASSPSALNTEAFF. Full variable domain (outside the CDR3, taken from reference TRBV13 and TRBJ1-1): AAGVIQSPRHLIKEKRETATLKCYPIPRHDTVYWYQQGPGQDPQFLISFYEKMQSDKGSIPDRFSAQQFSDYHSELNMSSLELGDSALYFCASSPSALNTEAFFGQGTRLTVV.

The V call is TRBV5-1, the J call TRBJ1-6; 10 nucleotides align to TRBD1. Germline V gives CDR1 SGHRS, CDR2 YFSETQ. V lost 3 bases, J lost 10 bases, and 7 bases stayed unmatched. This CDR3 comprises 15 residues. CDR3 coding DNA: TGCGCCAGCAGCTATACCGGGACAGGGGAGTCACCCCTCCACTTT. Translating gives CASSYTGTGESPLHF.

The rearrangement uses TRBV7-3 and TRBJ1-1; possibly TRBD1 for D (5 bases). The CDR3 spans 14 residues. Per germline, CDR1 SGHTA and CDR2 FQGTGA. Trimming shortened V by 1 base and J by 4 bases, and 10 bases separated the two germline ends. CDR3 residues: CASSLRGGSTEAFF. CDR3 DNA sequence: TGTGCCAGCAGCTTAAGGGGGGGAAGCACTGAAGCTTTCTTT.

This chain connects TRBV7-9 to TRBJ2-7; TRBD2 is a possible D gene (7 bases). The CDR3 extends over 14 amino acids. V shed 5 bases and J shed 2 bases, with 13 bases lying between them. In germline, CDR1 is SEHNR, CDR2 FQNEAQ (reference sequence). The CDR3 DNA reads TGTGCCAGCAGCCCACAGGGAGGGACCTACGAGCAGTACTTC. Its protein is CASSPQGGTYEQYF.

The chain is built from TRBV15 and TRBJ2-5, with D perhaps given as TRBD1 or TRBD2 (5 bases each). CDR1 and CDR2 from the germline V gene are LNHNV and YYDKDF (reference sequence). With 1 base removed from V and 5 bases from J, the gap between germline ends came to 17 bases. The CDR3 consists of 16 residues. For the CDR3, the DNA is TGTGCCACCAGCAGAGTCGGCAGGGAAGGGGAGGAGACCCAGTACTTC. This encodes CATSRVGREGEETQYF.

This chain connects TRBV19 to TRBJ2-3; perhaps TRBD1 as D (7 bases). The V end was cut by 6 bases, the J end by 4 bases, with 17 bases between. Per germline, CDR1 LNHDA and CDR2 SQIVND (reference sequence). This CDR3 is built from 15 residues. CDR3 in DNA: TGTGCCAGTAGGGCCCCGGAGGGGGCCGCAGATACGCAGTATTTT. This sequence encodes CASRAPEGAADTQYF.

V gene TRBV4-2 combines with J gene TRBJ1-5, with D uncertain. V was trimmed by 9 bases and J by 3 bases, leaving 15 bases between them. This CDR3 has 14 residues. Germline V CDR1 and CDR2: LGHNA, YNFKEQ. DNA for the CDR3: TGTGCCAGAACCCAAACGGGCGTCAATCAGCCCCAGCATTTT. It yields the protein CARTQTGVNQPQHF.

J is TRBJ2-5 and V is TRBV5-4; D could derive from TRBD1 or TRBD2 (5 bases each). Germline V gives CDR1 SGHNT, CDR2 YYREEE (reference sequence). This CDR3 has 12 residues. Trimming left V 3 bases short and J 7 bases short, with 10 bases between. For the CDR3, the DNA is TGTGCCAGCAGCTCAGGGACGGGGACCCAGTACTTC. This gives the protein CASSSGTGTQYF.